The TCR beta chain described here comes from a study of cytomegalovirus exposure and HLA in healthy donors. About this clone: Its antigen is not identified.

Germline lookup yields CDR1 SGHRS and CDR2 YFSETQ. The CDR3 has 14 amino acids. The V and J ends lost 2 bases and 5 bases respectively, with 13 bases between them. Assay used: immunoSEQ multiplex PCR; TCRdb lists only in-frame clones, some missing. The sample has 150,000 to 160,000 clones, roughly 90% seen once. Donors were drawn from the roughly 130-subject validation cohort, separate from the approximately 670-subject first cohort. Study-wide results and limits: CMV antigen specificity of a few CMV-associated chains was confirmed in vitro. Over 150 TCR beta chains were listed as cytomegalovirus-associated.

The V call is TRBV5-1, the J call TRBJ2-5; D is possibly TRBD2 (5 bases). This TCR derives from a young man in good health and CMV-seropositive. The sample taken for sequencing was PBMCs. DNA for the CDR3: TGCGCCAGCAGCTTCTTGCCCCCGGGGGAGACCCAGTACTTC. Amino acids: CASSFLPPGETQYF. The full variable domain, completed using reference TRBV5-1 and TRBJ2-5, is KAGVTQTPRYLIKTRGQQVTLSCSPISGHRSVSWYQQTPGQGLQFLFEYFSETQRNKGNFPGRFSGRQFSNSRSEMNVSTLELGDSALYLCASSFLPPGETQYFGPGTRLLVL.